This TCR beta chain emerged from a study of blood T cell repertoires in COVID-19. Study summary: PBMCs, B-cell-depleted T cells, or T cells were the source of the cDNA or gDNA that made up the material.

The Seattle site enrolled patients during active infection and followed them longitudinally. Libraries were prepared by immunoSEQ multiplex PCR; TCRdb keeps only in-frame clonotypes and omits some of them. The sample yields some 140,000 clones, approximately 86% seen once. CDR3 length equals 14 residues. Germline values: CDR1 SGHTA, CDR2 FQGNSA. V lost 5 bases and J lost 3; bases outside the gene matches: 5. This sequence was found in a man in his fifties or sixties with COVID-19, enrolled during active disease. The V and J genes are TRBV7-2 and TRBJ2-7, with 9 positions matching TRBD2. What was sequenced was peripheral blood. In DNA form, the CDR3 reads TGTGCCAGCAGCCTTAGCGGGAGTGTCTACGAGCAGTACTTC. Translated, it gives CASSLSGSVYEQYF.